The clone carrying this TCR beta chain showed up many times. Antigen: not known. The missing CDR3 end, 3 residues past where the read stops, is filled in from the germline J gene. V gave up 1 base and J gave up 5 bases, with 18 bases separating them. Germline V gives CDR1 KGHSH, CDR2 LQKENI. CDR3 length equals 16 residues. Libraries were prepared by immunoSEQ multiplex PCR; TCRdb keeps only in-frame clonotypes and omits some of them. The sample was found to contain approximately 60,000 clones, and every one recurs. These data are taken from a study of T cell clonality in common variable immunodeficiency. Study results and limitations: TCRbeta clonality was increased in CVID versus healthy controls. Fewer TCRbeta clones were shared among CVID subjects than controls.

Blood samples were heparinized, roughly 4.5 to 8.5 ml per donor. This TCR was recovered from a person aged 18 to 70 in good health. Sequencing was carried out using peripheral blood mononuclear cells. This chain links TRBV18 with TRBJ2-7, with D possibly matching TRBD1 (6 bases). CDR3: CASSPQDSIVSHEQYF. CDR3 DNA (partial): TGTGCCAGCTCACCACAGGACAGTATCGTTTCCCACGAG.